This T cell receptor beta chain was sequenced in a study of T cells in Graves' hyperthyroidism and ophthalmopathy. Study-wide findings and caveats: Blood also carried most thyroid clonotypes expanded above 0.001.

RNA transcripts were the template for amplifying TCR beta CDR3 regions. First-round RT-PCR of the TCR CDR3 relied on the HTBI primer set. One entry per CDR3 protein results from TCRdb running MiXCR on the multiplex PCR reads. This table holds a few hundred thousand distinct CDR3 sequences, 13% to 15% found once. The CDR3 sequence is 16 residues long. The V and J ends lost 7 bases and 0 bases, in that order; junction bases with no gene match: 10. The germline V gene has CDR1 SQVTM and CDR2 ANQGSEA. In regard to this clonotype: As yet, its antigen is unknown.

Clinical symptoms, serum thyroxine, TRAb, thyroid ultrasound and orbital computed tomography established diagnosis. The sequence derives from a young woman with Graves' hyperthyroidism. The chain uses TRBV29-1 and TRBJ2-1, with 9 bases lining up with TRBD1. Input material: blood. DNA of the CDR3: TGCAGCGCACAAACAGGGGGCGGGAGCTCCTACAATGAGCAGTTCTTC. Protein sequence: CSAQTGGGSSYNEQFF.